The T cell receptor beta chain described here comes from a study of cytomegalovirus exposure and HLA in healthy donors. The PCR contained 60 Vbeta and 13 Jbeta primers. Profiling relied on immunoSEQ multiplex PCR, and the TCRdb table lists in-frame clones only, not all of them. Of approximately 160,000 clones listed, over 70% were seen once; the top ten hold approximately 6.8%. The CDR3 consists of 12 residues. The V end lost 1 base, the J end lost 7 bases, and 7 bases lay between the germline ends. Germline assignment: CDR1 SEHNR and CDR2 FQNEAQ (reference sequence). V gene TRBV7-9 combines with J gene TRBJ1-1; no definite D call. The sequenced sample consisted of PBMCs. The origin of this receptor is a woman in her forties in good health and CMV-seropositive. The CDR3 loop reads CASSLVGNEAFF. In nucleotides, the CDR3 is TGTGCCAGCAGCTTAGTCGGGAATGAAGCTTTCTTT.